These 14 T cell receptor beta chains were sequenced from one sample in a study of identical twins. TCRdb re-called the 5' RACE reads with MiXCR, one entry per CDR3 protein. This sample has a few hundred thousand distinct CDR3 sequences, with about 6.7% found just once. The same specimen was also included in a second study, on T cells expressing NK-cell markers.

Sequencing was performed on CD8+ T cells sorted from blood. These receptor sequences come from a woman aged 18-30 years in good health.

The chain is built from TRBV7-9 and TRBJ1-1, with D tentatively TRBD1 (5 bases). Germline V gene sequence: CDR1 SEHNR, CDR2 FQNEAQ (reference sequence). V gave up 7 bases and J gave up 5 bases, with 11 bases separating them. The CDR3 spans 12 residues. The CDR3 DNA is TGTGCCAGCAACCTTCAGGGAACTGAAGCTTTCTTT. Translated: CASNLQGTEAFF. The full variable domain, with the rest looked up from reference TRBV7-9 and TRBJ1-1, is DTGVSQNPRHKITKRGQNVTFRCDPISEHNRLYWYRQTLGQGPEFLTYFQNEAQLEKSRLLSDRFSAERPKGSFSTLEIQRTEQGDSAMYLCASNLQGTEAFFGQGTRLTVV.

This clonotype has a handful of counts. V gene TRBV7-8 combines with J gene TRBJ2-1; TRBD2 matches 8 bases. This CDR3 has 18 residues. CDR1 is SGHVS, CDR2 FQNEAQ, per germline. Trimming removed 0 bases from V and 2 bases from J; junction bases left unmatched: 9. This CDR3 is CASSLARLAGPTYNEQFF. The CDR3 DNA follows: TGTGCCAGCAGCTTAGCGCGGTTAGCGGGACCCACCTACAATGAGCAGTTCTTC.

This clonotype was found a few times. V and J are TRBV25-1 and TRBJ2-7, with D perhaps being TRBD1 or TRBD2 (5 bases each). CDR1 is MGHDK and CDR2 is SYGVNS in the germline V gene. The CDR3 runs 13 residues. Trimming cost V 4 bases and J 2 bases, with 9 bases left between them. CDR3 DNA: TGTGCCAGCAGTGGGGACGGCACCTACGAGCAGTACTTC. This sequence encodes CASSGDGTYEQYF.

This clonotype was observed a few times. The rearrangement links TRBV29-1 to TRBJ1-2, with D tentatively TRBD1 (5 bases). CDR1 and CDR2 (germline): SQVTM, ANQGSEA. Trimming removed 6 bases from V and 2 bases from J, with 13 bases in between. The CDR3 consists of 13 residues. Here the CDR3 DNA reads TGCAGCGTCCCTAAGACAGAAAACTATGGCTACACCTTC. As protein: CSVPKTENYGYTF. The variable domain in full, with the rest retrieved from reference TRBV29-1 and TRBJ1-2, is SAVISQKPSRDICQRGTSLTIQCQVDSQVTMMFWYRQQPGQSLTLIATANQGSEATYESGFVIDKFPISRPNLTFSTLTVSNMSPEDSSIYLCSVPKTENYGYTFGSGTRLTVV.

This clonotype turned up a few times. The rearrangement links TRBV4-2 to TRBJ2-7; D gene uncertain. Germline-derived CDR1 and CDR2 are LGHNA and YNFKEQ. This CDR3 comprises 12 residues. V gave up 3 bases and J gave up 4 bases, with 7 bases separating them. The CDR3 DNA reads TGTGCCAGCAGCCAGGGTAAATACGAGCAGTACTTC. The encoded protein is CASSQGKYEQYF.

This chain joins TRBV11-2 and TRBJ2-1; 12 bases agree with TRBD1. The CDR3 is made up of 15 amino acids. The V gene's germline CDR1 is SGHAT and CDR2 FQNNGV. V lost 3 bases and J lost 6; bases outside the gene matches: 3. The CDR3 DNA sequence: TGTGCCAGCAGCTTGGGACAGGGGGCGTCCAATGAGCAGTTCTTC. It is translated as CASSLGQGASNEQFF.

This clonotype was counted a few times. The J gene is TRBJ2-5, the V gene TRBV11-2; TRBD1 might be the D (6 bases). CDR1 and CDR2 from the germline V gene are SGHAT and FQNNGV. The CDR3 is 16 residues long. Trimming pared 2 bases from V and 2 bases from J, leaving 15 bases between. The CDR3 reads CASSLRVQGRQETQYF. The CDR3 DNA is TGTGCCAGCAGCTTAAGGGTCCAGGGGAGACAAGAGACCCAGTACTTC.

The gene calls are TRBV4-1 and TRBJ2-1; TRBD2 matches at 11 bases. The CDR3 covers 19 residues. The V gene end was trimmed by 4 bases and the J gene end by 3 bases; junction bases not matched to a gene: 14. CDR1 MGHRA and CDR2 YSYEKL come from the germline V gene. This CDR3 is CASSPGGGPTSGGYNEQFF. CDR3 sequence (DNA): TGCGCCAGCAGCCCTGGGGGGGGCCCCACTAGCGGGGGCTACAATGAGCAGTTCTTC.

V gene TRBV7-6 combines with J gene TRBJ2-7; D is ambiguous. The V and J ends lost 0 bases and 4 bases respectively, with 13 bases between them. The CDR3 totals 15 residues. The germline CDR1 and CDR2 sequences are SGHVS and FNYEAQ. The DNA of the CDR3 is TGTGCCAGCAGCTTAGCCGGTGGCTCGGGTTACGAGCAGTACTTC. As protein: CASSLAGGSGYEQYF. Filled out from reference TRBV7-6 and TRBJ2-7, the complete variable domain reads GAGVSQSPRYKVTKRGQDVALRCDPISGHVSLYWYRQALGQGPEFLTYFNYEAQQDKSGLPNDRFSAERPEGSISTLTIQRTEQRDSAMYRCASSLAGGSGYEQYFGPGTRLTVT.

The sample holds a few counts of this clonotype. Here the CDR3 DNA reads TGTGCCAGCAGTATAACAGGGTTGAACTCCTACGAGCAGTACTTC. Protein sequence: CASSITGLNSYEQYF. V and J are TRBV27 and TRBJ2-7; D possibly corresponds to TRBD1 (6 bases). Between the trimmed V and J ends, which lost 5 bases and 0 bases, there was a span of 14 bases. Germline V gene sequence: CDR1 MNHEY, CDR2 SMNVEV (reference sequence). The CDR3 contains 15 residues.

This clonotype was seen ten or more times. The V and J genes are TRBV10-3 and TRBJ2-2, with D possibly matching TRBD2 (6 bases). V was pared by 6 bases and J by 0 bases, with 17 bases between. This CDR3 region has 17 residues. The germline gives CDR1 ENHRY, CDR2 SYGVKD. CDR3 sequence reads: CAIREHRESPNTGELFF. CDR3 nucleotides: TGTGCCATCAGGGAGCATCGGGAGAGCCCGAACACCGGGGAGCTGTTTTTT.

This clonotype occurred many times. The chain couples TRBV7-9 to TRBJ1-2; maybe TRBD1 (5 bases). Germline lookup yields CDR1 SEHNR and CDR2 FQNEAQ (reference sequence). The CDR3 consists of 14 residues. Trimming shortened V by 7 bases and J by 6 bases, and 18 bases separated the two germline ends. Here the CDR3 reads CASTPTQGRNGYTF. CDR3 DNA: TGTGCCAGCACCCCCACGCAGGGACGGAATGGCTACACCTTC.

The chain has TRBV9 and TRBJ2-7; possibly TRBD1 for D (5 bases). From germline, CDR1 is SGDLS and CDR2 YYNGEE. This CDR3 has 13 amino acids. The ends were cut back, 0 bases at V and 6 bases at J, with 10 bases in the middle. The CDR3 protein is CASSVGRVSEQYF. CDR3 sequence (DNA): TGTGCCAGCAGCGTAGGCAGGGTTAGCGAGCAGTACTTC.

The table lists this clonotype with a few counts. The genes are TRBV12-3 or TRBV12-4 and TRBJ2-7; D possibly corresponds to TRBD2 (6 bases). V lost 8 bases and J 0 bases, leaving 11 bases between the germline ends. This CDR3 is built from 13 residues. The CDR3 here is CASQHGSSYEQYF. CDR3 DNA sequence: TGTGCCAGCCAGCACGGGAGCTCCTACGAGCAGTACTTC.